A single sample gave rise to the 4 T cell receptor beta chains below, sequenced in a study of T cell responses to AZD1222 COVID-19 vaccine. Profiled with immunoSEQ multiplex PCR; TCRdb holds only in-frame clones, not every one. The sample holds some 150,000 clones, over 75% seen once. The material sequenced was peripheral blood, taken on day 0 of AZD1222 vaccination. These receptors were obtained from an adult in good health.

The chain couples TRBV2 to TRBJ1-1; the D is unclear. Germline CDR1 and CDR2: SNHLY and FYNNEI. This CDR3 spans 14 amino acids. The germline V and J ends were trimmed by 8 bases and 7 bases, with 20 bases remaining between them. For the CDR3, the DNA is TGTGCCAGCCTTTCGGAAGCAGTTCTCTATGAAGCTTTCTTT. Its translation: CASLSEAVLYEAFF.

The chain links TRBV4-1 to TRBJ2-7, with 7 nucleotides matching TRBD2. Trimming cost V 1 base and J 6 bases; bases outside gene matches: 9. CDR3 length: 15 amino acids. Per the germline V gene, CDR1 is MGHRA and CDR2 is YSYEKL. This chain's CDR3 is CASSQGLVGGVEQYF. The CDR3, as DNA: TGCGCCAGCAGCCAAGGTCTAGTGGGAGGGGTCGAGCAGTACTTC.

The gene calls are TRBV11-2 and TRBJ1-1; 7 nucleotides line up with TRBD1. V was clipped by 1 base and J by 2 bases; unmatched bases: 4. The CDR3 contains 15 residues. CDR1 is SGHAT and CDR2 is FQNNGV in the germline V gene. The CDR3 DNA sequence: TGTGCCAGCAGCTTAGTCACAGGGGATAACACTGAAGCTTTCTTT. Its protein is CASSLVTGDNTEAFF.

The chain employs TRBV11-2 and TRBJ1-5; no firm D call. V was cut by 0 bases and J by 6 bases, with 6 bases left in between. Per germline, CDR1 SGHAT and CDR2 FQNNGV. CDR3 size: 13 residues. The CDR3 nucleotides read TGTGCCAGCAGCTTAGAGGTGGGTCAGCCCCAGCATTTT. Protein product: CASSLEVGQPQHF.